This paragraph reports one TCR beta chain. This clonotype was seen more than once but under ten times. The clone's antigen remains unknown. Base qualities are missing; no much larger clone stands one base away. The sample's time point, from its label and the paper: newly diagnosed GD, antithyroid drugs for less than 3 months. For both TCR sequencing and RNA sequencing, RNA was extracted from PBMCs using TRIzol. The diagnosis of Graves' disease was made according to American Thyroid Association guidelines. The patients came from an endocrinology department in Xi'an, China. Each patient gave around 9 milliliters of peripheral blood, collected in an EDTA anticoagulant tube. Ficoll Paque Plus density gradient separation was used to isolate PBMCs, and no further T cell sorting was done. An Agilent 2100 Bioanalyzer and agarose gel were used to assess RNA quality, and a NanoDrop 2000 was used to measure RNA concentration.

The data were taken from a study of regulatory T cells in long-lasting Graves disease (dated by TCRdb to the early 2020s). Background for the entire study: Antithyroid drugs had been taken for less than 3 months by newly diagnosed Graves' disease patients. A total of around 35 samples underwent TCR sequencing: around 13 from persistent and approximately 20 from newly diagnosed Graves' disease patients. This study used TCR sequencing and RNA sequencing of peripheral blood to compare persistent Graves' disease patients against newly diagnosed Graves' disease patients. The study took place in China and was registered as a clinical trial.

The study at large found these results: The authors noted that the small sample size was a limitation that may lower accuracy. More public clonotypes were shared among persistent patients (roughly 3,000) than among newly diagnosed patients (roughly 1,000). Only the TCR beta chain was sequenced and analyzed. Lower TCR Shannon entropy and fewer highly expanded clones were observed in persistent Graves' disease patients than in newly diagnosed patients, which suggested clonal expansion. Peripheral blood alone was examined, since thyroid tissue, which constituted the primary lesion, could not be accessed. Preferential use of TRBV28, TRBJ1-2 and TRBJ2-5 was observed in persistent disease, whereas TRBV20-1 and TRBJ2-1 were favored in newly diagnosed disease.

There are 19 amino acids in the CDR3, from cysteine to phenylalanine inclusive. The DNA shown is the 57-base CDR3, in frame from base 1. The library came from multiplex PCR. These reads were obtained on an Illumina HiSeq 4000. TCR beta libraries were built with iRepertoire HTBI primers and Arm-PCR amplification of CDR3 regions. Gel purification was performed on PCR products prior to sequencing. The study's processing was this. Gene usage analysis of CDR3 amino acid clonotypes relied on the approximately 60 TRBV and 15 or so TRBJ segments identified across samples. COPE and FqMerger were used to merge filtered high-quality paired reads into contigs. Contigs were aligned with BLAST to IMGT TRBV, TRBD and TRBJ reference genes, and CDR3 was defined per IMGT. Any clonotype with a frequency above 0.1% was counted as a highly expanded clone. Shannon entropy served as the measure of repertoire diversity, while the Gini coefficient captured V-J evenness. Public clonotypes were defined as clonotypes shared by more than one individual. The public reads were run again by TCRdb, first through fastp at Q25 and then through MiXCR, and only productive beta chains were kept. Each entry merges the rows of one CDR3 protein and shows their most common DNA and genes. The authors' filters were not applied to this entry. In all, the sample holds approximately 400,000 distinct CDR3 sequences, and about 12% of those were seen once. The ten largest clones take up approximately 17% of the sample.

These data were also filed under a second study, of T cells in Graves' hyperthyroidism and ophthalmopathy. As that second study puts it: Stable Graves' hyperthyroidism was defined as no progression to ophthalmopathy during 18 months of follow-up. Hyperthyroidism patients were newly diagnosed, with disease duration under 2 months, and aged 18 to 65 years. Any patient with an uncontrolled infection, another autoimmune disease, pregnancy or lactation was excluded. Diagnoses were established on the basis of clinical symptoms, serum thyroxine and TRAb, thyroid ultrasound, and orbital computed tomography. The first round of RT-PCR for the TCR CDR3 was performed with the HTBI primer set and the Qiagen OneStep RT-PCR kit. Blood samples also contained most of the expanded thyroid clonotypes (frequency above 0.001), which suggests that blood repertoires may reflect thyroid immune responses. A 13 V-J signature model separated ophthalmopathy from stable hyperthyroidism, with 87.88% sensitivity and 81.08% specificity in cross-validation and 80%/75% in testing. In validation, the model predicted progression to ophthalmopathy a median of about 6.5 months before onset, with about 71% sensitivity and almost 75% specificity. TCR V-J signatures able to tell the groups apart were searched for in a discovery cohort of some 100 patients, of whom over 40 had Graves' ophthalmopathy and around 58 had stable Graves' hyperthyroidism. An independent validation cohort of under 20 hyperthyroidism patients and about 15 patients who later progressed to ophthalmopathy tested prospective prediction of ophthalmopathy. The 75 to 100 discovery patients were divided at random into training and test sets in a 7:3 ratio. In addition, the study compared T-cell repertoires in thyroid tissue and in blood from over 5 Graves' hyperthyroidism patients. Once sampling was done, hyperthyroidism patients were given methimazole at a starting dose of 30 mg daily, whereas ophthalmopathy patients were given high-dose intravenous methylprednisolone. Libraries were constructed in a second round of multiplex PCR, after which size selection and purification were carried out. Sequencing of the libraries was done on an Illumina HiSeq2000 using paired-end 100 bp reads. SOAPnuke was used to process the raw data, throwing out any read that contained adapters or uncalled bases, had a mean Phred below 15, or lacked an exact constant-primer or identifier match. COPE v1.2.5 was used to merge high-quality paired reads, and clonotypes were defined as unique nucleotide sequences. MiTCR v1.1 was used to align the clonotypes against IMGT TRBV, TRBD and TRBJ reference segments. The analysis included only V-J combinations with a frequency above 0.0001, which together covered approximately 99% of the repertoires. The TCS score was defined as F50 (clonal expansion) divided by E x V (chaos), with BLOSUM62-based TCRdist calculated between CDR3 peptides within each V-J. Welch's t-statistics and random forest reduced just over 500 V-J features to roughly 13, which were used in a naive Bayes classifier (R e1071). No statistical method was used to fix the sample size in advance, and group allocation was not hidden from the investigators. TCR Vbeta CDR3 sequencing of 120 to 150 peripheral blood samples (over 40 ophthalmopathy, 75 hyperthyroidism and roughly 17 progressor patients) is reported in the paper.

This specimen was peripheral blood mononuclear cells (PBMCs), taken at new diagnosis, from a patient treated with antithyroid drugs. This chain joins TRBV3-2 to TRBJ2-6. TRBV3-2 is a pseudogene locus. This clonotype was sampled from a woman younger than 30 with Graves disease. Donor details come from another sample of the same person, matched by shared clones. For the CDR3, the sequence is CASSQGSRVGDRGANVLTF. The sequenced DNA: TGTGCCAGCAGCCAAGGTTCACGAGTGGGTGATAGAGGGGCCAACGTCCTGACTTTC.